This T cell receptor beta chain was identified in a study of T cell clones after liver transplantation. Study summary: HCV positivity affected three of eight recipients; the rest lacked autoimmune or viral indications. At least one year of complete immunosuppression withdrawal without enzymes over twice normal defined tolerance.

On this clone: Its antigen remains unidentified.

Measured with immunoSEQ multiplex PCR; TCRdb has only the in-frame clones, and not every one. The table shows about 70,000 clones, with 80% occurring only once. General study results and limits: Graft donor-reactive T cells may have migrated into the graft rather than being deleted.

The V segment lost 8 bases and the J segment 2 bases; nucleotides outside the gene matches: 6. In germline, CDR1 is MDHEN, CDR2 SYDVKM. The CDR3 has 14 residues. Sequenced here: CD4+ T cells from blood, sampled 12 months after liver transplant. This receptor was obtained from a human patient who received a liver transplant. Among the T cells, some may be from the graft donor. The chain carries TRBV28 and TRBJ2-7; 10 nucleotides line up with TRBD1. The CDR3 reads CASYGQGGTYEQYF. In DNA, the CDR3 is TGTGCCAGCTACGGACAGGGGGGGACCTACGAGCAGTACTTC.